These T cell receptor beta chains were read from a single sample in a study of T-cell reconstitution after alpha-beta-depleted transplantation in children. TCRdb called the PCR reads again in MiXCR, with one record for every CDR3 protein. The sample includes around 370,000 distinct CDR3 sequences, about 9.4% seen only once; the top ten take approximately 2.3%. The starting material was PBMCs from the stem cell graft donor, obtained from the stem cell graft. These receptors were obtained from a human donor who donated a stem cell graft to a child with acute lymphoblastic leukemia. Each CDR3 is given with its conserved first and last residue. The D gene is left open where the match is weak. Not every row has a clone size; where given, it reads once, few, many or a size class.

D gene | clone size | J gene | V gene | CDR3 protein | CDR3 DNA
TRBD2 | NA | TRBJ2-5 | TRBV12-3/TRBV12-4 | CASSSGLAGVETQYF | TGTGCCAGCAGTTCGGGACTAGCGGGAGTAGAGACCCAGTACTTC
NA | few | TRBJ2-7 | TRBV12-3/TRBV12-4 | CASSFRGRYEQYF | TGTGCCAGCAGTTTTCGGGGCCGCTACGAGCAGTACTTC
NA | few | TRBJ2-7 | TRBV7-8 | CASSLVTGVEQYF | TGTGCCAGCAGCTTAGTCACGGGAGTCGAGCAGTACTTC
TRBD2 | NA | TRBJ2-7 | TRBV7-9 | CASRATSGRAYEQYF | TGTGCCAGCAGGGCGACTAGCGGGAGGGCCTACGAGCAGTACTTC
NA | NA | TRBJ2-7 | TRBV27 | CASSSSLRRAVFYEQYF | TGTGCCAGCAGTTCCTCCCTCCGCAGGGCTGTTTTCTACGAGCAGTACTTC
NA | NA | TRBJ2-5 | TRBV6-2/TRBV6-3 | CASSPTVQETQYF | TGTGCCAGCAGTCCGACAGTTCAAGAGACCCAGTACTTC
NA | few | TRBJ2-1 | TRBV20-1 | CSARDYLHYNEQFF | TGCAGTGCTAGAGACTACCTCCACTACAATGAGCAGTTCTTC
TRBD2 | NA | TRBJ2-5 | TRBV12-3/TRBV12-4 | CASTPNRASGGQETQYF | TGTGCCAGCACTCCAAACCGGGCTAGCGGAGGCCAAGAGACCCAGTACTTC
NA | many | TRBJ2-7 | TRBV6-5 | CASSLAAAGEQYF | TGTGCCAGCAGTTTGGCAGCGGCGGGTGAGCAGTACTTC
NA | NA | TRBJ2-5 | TRBV2 | CASSDSGEETQYF | TGTGCCAGCAGTGACTCCGGGGAAGAGACCCAGTACTTC
NA | few | TRBJ2-2 | TRBV5-1 | CASSLFSGMQGGHTGELFF | TGCGCCAGCAGCTTGTTCTCGGGGATGCAGGGCGGACACACCGGGGAGCTGTTTTTT
TRBD1 | many | TRBJ1-2 | TRBV5-1 | CASSRGTTGARVYGYTF | TGCGCCAGCAGCAGAGGGACGACAGGGGCCCGGGTCTATGGCTACACCTTC
NA | NA | TRBJ2-3 | TRBV24-1 | CATSDALPSTDTQYF | TGTGCCACCAGTGATGCCCTACCTAGCACAGATACGCAGTATTTT
NA | few | TRBJ2-1 | TRBV21-1 | CASSKEEAGRARTTEQFF | TGTGCCAGCAGCAAAGAAGAGGCCGGGCGAGCCCGTACAACTGAGCAGTTCTTC
NA | NA | TRBJ1-1 | TRBV5-8 | CASSFRTVHALNTEAFF | TGTGCCAGCAGCTTCAGAACCGTTCACGCCTTGAACACTGAAGCTTTCTTT
TRBD2 | few | TRBJ2-1 | TRBV4-1 | CASSRGDSGSYNEQFF | TGCGCCAGCAGCCGTGGTGATAGCGGGAGCTACAATGAGCAGTTCTTC
TRBD2 | NA | TRBJ2-3 | TRBV20-1 | CSAPRAGEVDTQYF | TGCAGTGCCCCCCGGGCGGGAGAGGTAGATACGCAGTATTTT
NA | many | TRBJ2-3 | TRBV29-1 | CSVEPNGASTDTQYF | TGCAGCGTTGAACCTAACGGGGCCAGCACAGATACGCAGTATTTT
NA | NA | TRBJ1-1 | TRBV27 | CASSLSGFMNTEAFF | TGTGCCAGCAGTTTATCGGGCTTTATGAACACTGAAGCTTTCTTT
NA | few | TRBJ2-6 | TRBV12-3/TRBV12-4 | CASSPRANPGANVLTF | TGTGCCAGCAGTCCCCGGGCGAATCCTGGGGCCAACGTCCTGACTTTC
NA | few | TRBJ1-4 | TRBV12-3/TRBV12-4 | CASSNEDWETNEKLFF | TGTGCCAGCAGTAACGAGGACTGGGAGACTAATGAAAAACTGTTTTTT
TRBD2 | many | TRBJ2-7 | TRBV5-1 | CASSGGGLAYEQYF | TGCGCCAGCAGCGGCGGGGGTCTCGCCTACGAGCAGTACTTC
TRBD1 | NA | TRBJ2-4 | TRBV9 | CASSVEQGGLRHPNIQYF | TGTGCCAGCAGCGTAGAACAGGGGGGTCTTCGGCATCCAAACATTCAGTACTTC
NA | NA | TRBJ2-7 | TRBV6-2/TRBV6-3 | CASSYSNAGGDADYEQYF | TGTGCCAGCAGTTACTCGAACGCTGGAGGGGACGCTGACTACGAGCAGTACTTC
NA | few | TRBJ2-2 | TRBV3-1 | CASSQLRTAGELFF | TGTGCCAGCAGCCAACTCAGAACCGCCGGGGAGCTGTTTTTT
TRBD2 | NA | TRBJ2-7 | TRBV5-1 | CASSAGTSGFYEQYF | TGCGCCAGCAGCGCCGGGACTAGCGGATTCTACGAGCAGTACTTC
NA | NA | TRBJ2-7 | TRBV7-7 | CASSFQLGPYEQYF | TGTGCTAGCAGCTTCCAATTGGGTCCTTACGAGCAGTACTTC
NA | NA | TRBJ2-5 | TRBV5-1 | CASSWTGHFQETQYF | TGCGCCAGCAGCTGGACCGGACACTTCCAAGAGACCCAGTACTTC
NA | few | TRBJ1-5 | TRBV20-1 | CSALKRVSNQPQHF | TGCAGTGCCCTTAAGAGGGTTAGCAATCAGCCCCAGCATTTT
TRBD2 | few | TRBJ2-7 | TRBV12-3/TRBV12-4 | CASSSPPGLAGGYEQYF | TGTGCCAGCAGTTCCCCCCCGGGACTAGCGGGAGGTTACGAGCAGTACTTC
TRBD1 | few | TRBJ2-7 | TRBV10-1 | CASSATGQGLYEQYF | TGCGCCAGCAGTGCTACGGGACAGGGCCTTTACGAGCAGTACTTC
NA | many | TRBJ1-5 | TRBV7-2 | CASSSDSNQPQHF | TGTGCCAGCAGCTCCGATAGCAATCAGCCCCAGCATTTT
TRBD1 | NA | TRBJ2-1 | TRBV7-9 | CASSKRTGSSYNEQFF | TGTGCCAGCAGCAAACGGACAGGGAGCTCCTACAATGAGCAGTTCTTC
TRBD2 | NA | TRBJ2-1 | TRBV9 | CASSVDPAGGPHNEQFF | TGTGCCAGCAGCGTAGACCCCGCGGGAGGGCCCCACAATGAGCAGTTCTTC
NA | many | TRBJ1-4 | TRBV12-3/TRBV12-4 | CASSEQPRRGNEKLFF | TGTGCCAGCAGTGAACAGCCTCGGCGTGGTAATGAAAAACTGTTTTTT